This T cell receptor beta chain derives from a study of blood T cell repertoires in COVID-19. Participant-given clinical history determined each cohort assignment. A PCR-confirmed or clinician-diagnosed COVID-19 case had contacted exposed participants within 2 weeks of entry. In the study's own analysis: Reference gene primer amplification yielded estimated nucleated cell counts. TCRdb's table, derived via immunoSEQ multiplex PCR, lists solely in-frame clones and lacks some. The DNA gave D and trimming, while V, J and clone size come from that table. Here the sample spans roughly 240,000 clones, 83% being singletons. V shed 4 bases and J shed 6 bases, with 13 bases lying between them. This CDR3 contains 14 residues. Germline values: CDR1 SGHVS, CDR2 FNYEAQ. This clone is a singleton in its sample.

Sequencing was performed on PBMCs or T cells enriched from blood (not recorded which). The chain carries TRBV7-6 and TRBJ2-1, with a tentative D call TRBD1 (6 bases). The sequence derives from a woman aged 40-49 years who had been exposed to COVID-19. CDR3 in amino acids: CASSSAQGSNEQFF. The CDR3 region has the DNA TGTGCCAGCAGCTCTGCCCAGGGGAGCAATGAGCAGTTCTTC.